Below, one T cell receptor beta chain is given with its context. The antigen remains unidentified. The same CDR3 arises from other DNA sequences in this sample as well. This specimen belongs to a study of cytomegalovirus exposure and HLA in healthy donors. 60 Vbeta and 13 Jbeta primers were used in PCR. TCRdb keeps only in-frame clones here, not all; method: immunoSEQ multiplex PCR. This sample has around 140,000 clones, with 66% found just once. General observations from the study: The study designated fewer than 200 TCR beta chains cytomegalovirus-associated.

Germline V CDR1 and CDR2: SGDLS, YYNGEE. The V and J ends lost 2 bases and 2 bases respectively, with 8 bases between them. The CDR3 spans 15 residues. The sequencing sample was made of PBMCs. The clonotype originates from a woman aged 60 to 75 in good health and CMV-seronegative. V usage is TRBV9 and J usage is TRBJ2-6, with D possibly matching TRBD2 (5 bases). The CDR3 loop reads CASSVAGAGANVLTF. The CDR3 nucleotides are TGTGCCAGCAGCGTCGCGGGCGCTGGGGCCAACGTCCTGACTTTC.